The 4 T cell receptor beta chains below all came from one sample that was sequenced in a study of preoperative IRX-2 immunotherapy in early breast cancer (dated by TCRdb to between 2017 and 2020). The treatment or condition tag for this specimen amounts to: preoperative locoregional IRX-2 cytokine immunotherapy. Library preparation used the immunoSEQ multiplex PCR assay. The table comes from immuneACCESS by way of TCRdb, which keeps in-frame sequences with V and J called. Part of the clones is missing from these tables; in studies checked, under half for an unresolved V gene and the rest for unknown reasons. The sample table records fewer than 40,000 clones; roughly 90% of these occur just once. 1.6% of the sample rests with the top ten. Sample: tumor tissue, taken after IRX-2 immunotherapy. These TCRs come from a human donor with breast cancer.

This clone turned up a few times. The genes are TRBV29-1 and TRBJ1-3, with TRBD1 identical over 9 bases. The V and J ends lost 5 bases and 3 bases, in that order; junction bases with no gene match: 5. The germline CDR1 and CDR2 sequences are SQVTM and ANQGSEA. The CDR3 length is 14 residues. The CDR3 loop reads CSVWDRADGNTIYF. CDR3 bases: TGCAGCGTTTGGGACAGGGCGGATGGAAACACCATATATTTT.

The rearrangement links TRBV28 to TRBJ1-5, with D unclear. The CDR3 sequence is 16 residues long. Germline assignment: CDR1 MDHEN and CDR2 SYDVKM. Trimming stripped 3 bases from V and 2 bases from J, with 14 bases between. The CDR3 DNA sequence: TGTGCCAGCAGTTTCTCAGAGACTAGGGGCAATCAGCCCCAGCATTTT. Amino acids: CASSFSETRGNQPQHF.

The chain carries TRBV6-8 and TRBJ1-2; TRBD1 aligns across 12 bases. The J segment lost 4 bases and the V segment lost 7 bases, leaving 10 bases of the junction unmatched. Germline CDR1 MNHGY, CDR2 SAAAGT. This CDR3 region has 16 residues. The CDR3: CASKMEPGQGAYGYTF. The CDR3, as DNA: TGTGCCAGCAAAATGGAGCCGGGACAGGGGGCCTATGGCTACACCTTC.

This chain links TRBV18 with TRBJ2-3; 7 bases are shared with TRBD2. The CDR3 length is 16 residues. With 3 bases clipped from V and 2 bases from J, the junction kept 8 bases outside the gene matches. Germline V lookup: CDR1 KGHSH, CDR2 LQKENI. CDR3 residues: CASSPRGAGYTDTQYF. CDR3 bases: TGTGCCAGCTCACCCCGGGGAGCGGGGTACACAGATACGCAGTATTTT.